The 17 T cell receptor beta chains below come from one sample, sequenced in a study of CD8 T cells in ankylosing spondylitis. TCRdb ran MiXCR on the 5' RACE reads and lists one entry per CDR3 protein. The repertoire holds 200,000 to 250,000 distinct CDR3 sequences, with approximately 10% as singletons. Specimen: blood, either unsorted or a sorted T cell fraction (not recorded which). The receptors here all came from a male donor with ankylosing spondylitis or in good health (not recorded which).

This clonotype has just a few counts. The genes are TRBV5-1 and TRBJ2-3, with 10 bases that match TRBD2. V lost 3 bases to trimming and J lost 6 bases; unmatched junction nucleotides: 16. The CDR3 sequence is 18 residues long. CDR1 and CDR2 from the germline V gene are SGHRS and YFSETQ. This CDR3 reads CASSSQGTTGTSVDTQYF. CDR3 DNA: TGCGCCAGCAGCTCGCAGGGGACTACCGGGACTAGCGTGGATACGCAGTATTTT.

This chain links TRBV27 with TRBJ2-1; D is possibly TRBD1 (6 bases). This CDR3 spans 15 amino acids. The germline V gene encodes CDR1 MNHEY and CDR2 SMNVEV (reference sequence). Trimming took 5 bases from V and 6 from J, leaving 17 bases between them. This chain's CDR3 is CASSSTGYAINEQFF. In DNA, the CDR3 is TGTGCCAGCAGTAGCACAGGGTACGCGATCAATGAGCAGTTCTTC.

In its sample, this clonotype was seen a few times. This chain uses TRBV5-4 with TRBJ1-2, with TRBD1 as a possible D gene (6 bases). The germline V and J ends were trimmed by 0 bases and 6 bases, with 27 bases remaining between them. Per germline, CDR1 SGHNT and CDR2 YYREEE (reference sequence). This CDR3 is built from 19 residues. The CDR3 bases are TGTGCCAGCAGCTTGGCCCCCAGGGGAGGCAGTTCAGGGAGAGATGGCTACACCTTC. Translated: CASSLAPRGGSSGRDGYTF.

This clonotype was recorded many times. This chain joins TRBV29-1 and TRBJ2-3; D not resolved. The CDR3 runs to 14 residues. Germline CDR1 and CDR2: SQVTM and ANQGSEA. The V end was cut by 0 bases, the J end by 2 bases, with 9 bases between. This CDR3 is CSVEDRLDTDTQYF. DNA for the CDR3: TGCAGCGTTGAAGATCGGCTAGACACAGATACGCAGTATTTT.

This clonotype came up many times. This chain links TRBV24-1 with TRBJ2-5; possible D gene TRBD2, 5 bases. The V gene lost 1 base and the J gene lost 1 base, with 15 bases spanning the gap. This CDR3 has 17 residues. Germline CDR1 and CDR2: KGHDR and SFDVKD. CDR3 in amino acids: CATSDLAAIGTQETQYF. The DNA for the CDR3 is TGTGCCACCAGTGATTTAGCGGCAATCGGTACCCAAGAGACCCAGTACTTC.

This clonotype has only a few counts. The chain employs TRBV6-1 and TRBJ2-3; D unclear. Trimming shortened V by 5 bases and J by 1 base, and 10 bases separated the two germline ends. CDR3 length equals 14 residues. Germline values: CDR1 MNHNS, CDR2 SASEGT. CDR3 nucleotides: TGTGCCAGCAGTCCCCGGGTCCGCACAGATACGCAGTATTTT. As protein: CASSPRVRTDTQYF.

V is TRBV20-1 and J is TRBJ2-5; 8 positions agree with TRBD1. V was clipped by 6 bases and J by 5 bases; unmatched bases: 5. The CDR3 is 12 amino acids. Per germline, CDR1 DFQATT and CDR2 SNEGSKA (reference sequence). The CDR3 DNA reads as TGCAGTGCGCATGGACAGGGTGAGACCCAGTACTTC. Encoded protein: CSAHGQGETQYF.

This clonotype has a single count. The V call is TRBV7-2, the J call TRBJ1-1; 7 bases are shared with TRBD1. This CDR3 has 13 residues. The germline gives CDR1 SGHTA, CDR2 FQGNSA. Trimming took 5 bases from V and 7 from J; bases not matched to a gene: 7. The CDR3 here is CASSPLDRIEAFF. DNA of the CDR3: TGTGCCAGCAGCCCCTTGGACAGGATTGAAGCTTTCTTT. The whole variable domain, filled in from reference TRBV7-2 and TRBJ1-1, reads GAGVSQSPSNKVTEKGKDVELRCDPISGHTALYWYRQSLGQGLEFLIYFQGNSAPDKSGLPSDRFSAERTGGSVSTLTIQRTQQEDSAVYLCASSPLDRIEAFFGQGTRLTVV.

This clonotype was detected many times. The CDR3 sequence: CASSLGRARDTEAFF. As DNA, the CDR3 is TGCGCCAGCAGCTTGGGGAGGGCTCGTGACACTGAAGCTTTCTTT. The chain uses TRBV5-1 and TRBJ1-1; no definite D call. Trimming removed 0 bases from V and 3 bases from J, with 12 bases in between. Germline CDR1 and CDR2: SGHRS and YFSETQ. The CDR3 is 15 residues long. Looking up the rest from reference TRBV5-1 and TRBJ1-1 gives the full variable domain: KAGVTQTPRYLIKTRGQQVTLSCSPISGHRSVSWYQQTPGQGLQFLFEYFSETQRNKGNFPGRFSGRQFSNSRSEMNVSTLELGDSALYLCASSLGRARDTEAFFGQGTRLTVV.

This clonotype was observed at least ten times. The chain has TRBV5-1 and TRBJ2-7, with D possibly being TRBD2 (7 bases). CDR1 is SGHRS and CDR2 is YFSETQ in the germline V gene. The V end was cut by 5 bases, the J end by 3 bases, with 18 bases between. The CDR3 is 15 residues long. The CDR3 is CASSPSGGGGYEQYF. The CDR3 bases are TGCGCCAGCAGTCCCTCCGGAGGGGGGGGCTACGAGCAGTACTTC.

At least ten counts were recorded for this clonotype. This rearrangement joins TRBV20-1 to TRBJ2-7; 8 nucleotides agree with TRBD1. CDR3 length: 15 residues. J gave up 2 bases and V 2 bases, and 8 bases lay outside the gene matches. Germline V gives CDR1 DFQATT, CDR2 SNEGSKA (reference sequence). CDR3: CSARSGQGITYEQYF. Written as DNA, the CDR3 is TGCAGTGCTAGAAGTGGACAGGGAATAACCTACGAGCAGTACTTC.

This clonotype occurred a few times. V is TRBV20-1 and J is TRBJ2-7, with 8 bases identical to TRBD2. With 5 bases clipped from V and 0 bases from J, the junction kept 12 bases outside the gene matches. Germline values: CDR1 DFQATT, CDR2 SNEGSKA (reference sequence). This CDR3 is 16 amino acids long. CDR3 amino acids: CSALMPGLGGSYEQYF. The DNA of the CDR3 is TGCAGTGCTCTGATGCCGGGACTAGGTGGCTCCTACGAGCAGTACTTC.

This clonotype was seen a handful of times. This chain uses TRBV3-1 with TRBJ2-2; no definite D call. Trimming cost V 3 bases and J 2 bases, with 10 bases left between them. Germline V CDR1 and CDR2: LGHDT, YNNKEL (reference sequence). The CDR3 length is 15 residues. In nucleotides, the CDR3 is TGTGCCAGCAGCCATAGTACGGCAAACACCGGGGAGCTGTTTTTT. Amino acids: CASSHSTANTGELFF.

The gene calls are TRBV9 and TRBJ2-3, with 11 nucleotides matching TRBD2. CDR3 length: 18 residues. V lost 0 bases to trimming and J lost 2 bases; unmatched junction nucleotides: 8. The germline V gene encodes CDR1 SGDLS and CDR2 YYNGEE. This CDR3 reads CASSVGLAGGPFTDTQYF. The CDR3 DNA reads TGTGCCAGCAGCGTAGGATTAGCGGGGGGGCCTTTCACAGATACGCAGTATTTT.

The DNA of the CDR3 is TGTGCCAGCTCACCGGTACAGGACATCTCTGGGGCCAACGTCCTGACTTTC. Amino acid sequence: CASSPVQDISGANVLTF. The chain joins TRBV18 to TRBJ2-6, with D possibly TRBD1 on 5 matching bases. Germline values: CDR1 KGHSH, CDR2 LQKENI. Trimming left V 3 bases short and J 0 bases short, with 12 bases between. The CDR3 extends over 17 amino acids.

This clonotype was seen at least ten times. J is TRBJ1-3 and V is TRBV7-8, with D perhaps matching TRBD1 (6 bases). The CDR3 runs 14 residues. V lost 4 bases and J 4 bases, leaving 11 bases between the germline ends. Germline lookup yields CDR1 SGHVS and CDR2 FQNEAQ. Written as DNA, the CDR3 is TGTGCCAGCAGCTACAACAGGGTGGGAAACACCATATATTTT. Amino acids: CASSYNRVGNTIYF. Combining the CDR3 with reference TRBV7-8 and TRBJ1-3 gives the whole variable domain GAGVSQSPRYKVAKRGQDVALRCDPISGHVSLFWYQQALGQGPEFLTYFQNEAQLDKSGLPSDRFFAERPEGSVSTLKIQRTQQEDSAVYLCASSYNRVGNTIYFGEGSWLTVV.

CDR3 nucleotide sequence: TGTGCCAGCAGTGCCTCAATCAGGTATCCCTACAATGAGCAGTTCTTC. Amino acids: CASSASIRYPYNEQFF. The rearrangement uses TRBV6-4 and TRBJ2-1; D remains ambiguous. This CDR3 has 16 residues. CDR1 is MRHNA, CDR2 SNTAGT, per germline. Trimming cost V 4 bases and J 2 bases, with 15 bases left between them.